The 28 T cell receptor beta chains below were found in one sample sequenced in a study of radiation and T cells in renal cell carcinoma. The assay was immunoSEQ multiplex PCR, and TCRdb's table has in-frame clones only and misses some. The sample holds roughly 9,800 clones; about three fifths are singletons and the top ten take 9.7%. As for treatment: treatment-naive control, cytoreductive nephrectomy. The sample in question was tumor tissue, obtained from a patient whose treatment was nephrectomy without radiotherapy. Receptor source: a man in his forties with renal cell carcinoma.

V is TRBV11-2 and J is TRBJ2-7; D might be TRBD1 (5 bases). The germline V and J ends were trimmed by 3 bases and 1 base, with 19 bases remaining between them. In germline, CDR1 is SGHAT, CDR2 FQNNGV. The CDR3 has 17 amino acids. The CDR3 DNA is TGTGCCAGCAGCTTGTTGTCGGGCAGGGCGACATCCTACGAGCAGTACTTC. Protein sequence: CASSLLSGRATSYEQYF. The full variable domain, rest sourced from reference TRBV11-2 and TRBJ2-7, is EAGVAQSPRYKIIEKRQSVAFWCNPISGHATLYWYQQILGQGPKLLIQFQNNGVVDDSQLPKDRFSAERLKGVDSTLKIQPAKLEDSAVYLCASSLLSGRATSYEQYFGPGTRLTVT.

J is TRBJ2-2 and V is TRBV7-9; 9 nucleotides line up with TRBD2. The ends lost 3 bases at V and 5 bases at J; junction bases unmatched: 7. The germline CDR1 and CDR2 sequences are SEHNR and FQNEAQ (reference sequence). The CDR3 is 16 residues long. CDR3 residues: CASSFDTSGPTGELFF. CDR3 coding DNA: TGTGCCAGCAGCTTCGATACTAGCGGGCCGACCGGGGAGCTGTTTTTT.

The chain is built from TRBV9 and TRBJ2-1; no firm D call. CDR1 and CDR2 from the germline V gene are SGDLS and YYNGEE. The V end was cut by 1 base, the J end by 3 bases, with 8 bases between. CDR3 length: 14 amino acids. CDR3: CASSVLTGYNEQFF. The CDR3 region has the DNA TGTGCCAGCAGCGTACTTACTGGCTACAATGAGCAGTTCTTC.

V and J are TRBV5-1 and TRBJ2-2, with D perhaps TRBD2 (6 bases). CDR1 SGHRS and CDR2 YFSETQ come from the germline V gene. Between the trimmed V and J ends, which lost 7 bases and 5 bases, there was a span of 21 bases. CDR3 length equals 16 residues. The CDR3 protein is CASRSTGTFITGELFF. The CDR3 DNA reads TGCGCCAGCCGTTCGACCGGGACTTTCATAACCGGGGAGCTGTTTTTT.

The V and J genes are TRBV7-8 and TRBJ2-7, with 7 bases matching TRBD1. This CDR3 spans 13 amino acids. The V segment lost 7 bases and the J segment 2 bases; nucleotides outside the gene matches: 5. Germline CDR1 and CDR2: SGHVS and FQNEAQ. The CDR3 DNA reads TGTGCCAGCATGGGACAGCCTCCCTACGAGCAGTACGTC. This codes for CASMGQPPYEQYV.

The genes are TRBV5-3 and TRBJ1-2; 9 nucleotides agree with TRBD1. TRBV5-3 is an ORF, and what it does is uncertain. The CDR3 runs 17 residues. Trimming at V came to 0 bases and at J to 6 bases, leaving 12 bases not matched to a gene. CDR3 sequence (DNA): TGTGCCAGAAGCTTGGCCCGGCCTGGACAGGGGAGCAATGGCTACACCTTC. Residues: CARSLARPGQGSNGYTF.

This clone is medium-sized. This rearrangement joins TRBV5-1 to TRBJ2-7; TRBD2 matches 13 bases. The CDR3 sequence is 17 residues long. CDR1 and CDR2 (germline): SGHRS, YFSETQ. V lost 0 bases and J lost 2; bases outside the gene matches: 5. The CDR3 DNA reads TGCGCCAGCAGCTTGGCCGGACTAGCGGGAGACCCCTACGAGCAGTACGTC. It codes for CASSLAGLAGDPYEQYV.

The chain combines TRBV7-6 with TRBJ2-2, with 10 positions matching TRBD2. CDR1 is SGHVS, CDR2 FNYEAQ, per germline. V trimming: 4 bases; J trimming: 1 base; junction bases outside the gene matches: 0. This CDR3 has 15 residues. For the CDR3, the DNA is TGTGCCAGCAGCTCTAGCGGGAGGAACACCGGGGAGCTGTTTTTT. It codes for CASSSSGRNTGELFF.

The chain recombines TRBV5-1 with TRBJ2-2; 15 bases line up with TRBD2. This CDR3 is built from 18 residues. CDR1 and CDR2 (germline): SGHRS, YFSETQ. Unmatched junction bases numbered 11, after V lost 5 bases and J lost 6 bases. For the CDR3, the DNA is TGCGCCAGCAGTATACGGGGACTAGCGGGAGGTAGTCCCGGGGAGCTGTTTTTT. This codes for CASSIRGLAGGSPGELFF.

The genes are TRBV2 and TRBJ2-7; either TRBD1 or TRBD2 may supply D (5 bases each). Trimming stripped 6 bases from V and 9 bases from J, with 27 bases between. Germline CDR1 SNHLY, CDR2 FYNNEI. The CDR3 extends over 16 amino acids. The CDR3 sequence: CASRTQRRDEERGQYF. The DNA of the CDR3 is TGTGCCAGCAGGACCCAGCGCCGGGACGAGGAGAGAGGGCAGTACTTC.

This clone was counted a single time. The limits of the CDR3 on the DNA are not certain, so only TCRdb's listed CDR3 is given. The chain is built from TRBV6-6 and TRBJ2-1; the DNA was not used to check the table's D call, TRBD2. The germline V gene encodes CDR1 MNHNY and CDR2 SVGAGI (reference sequence). Including both end residues, the CDR3 is 14 amino acids long. The CDR3 region is CASRAASGREGEFF.

The chain employs TRBV7-3 and TRBJ2-3, with unresolved D. Germline V lookup: CDR1 SGHTA, CDR2 FQGTGA. Trimming removed 5 bases from V and 7 bases from J, with 13 bases in between. The CDR3 is 13 residues long. CDR3 sequence: CASSPTGSNTQYF. CDR3 in DNA: TGTGCCAGCAGCCCAACCGGGTCGAATACGCAGTATTTT.

The V gene is TRBV7-2, the J gene TRBJ2-5; possible D gene TRBD1, 5 bases. The DNA end is a closer match to TRBJ2-7, so the J assignment may be wrong. CDR3 length: 12 residues. In germline, CDR1 is SGHTA, CDR2 FQGNSA. The CDR3 region is CASSLGVYEQYF. For the CDR3, the DNA is TGTGCCAGCAGCCTAGGGGTCTACGAGCAGTACTTC.

This clone was detected only a few times. The chain is built from TRBV2 and TRBJ1-1; no reliable D call. The CDR3 covers 15 residues. Germline V gene sequence: CDR1 SNHLY, CDR2 FYNNEI. The germline V and J ends were trimmed by 0 bases and 0 bases, with 8 bases remaining between them. CDR3 nucleotides: TGTGCCAGCAGTGAAGCGGAAAGGATGAACACTGAAGCTTTCTTT. It encodes CASSEAERMNTEAFF.

The V and J genes are TRBV7-9 and TRBJ2-7, with 7 bases fitting TRBD1. This CDR3 has 14 amino acids. V lost 5 bases to trimming and J lost 6 bases; unmatched junction nucleotides: 10. Germline CDR1 SEHNR, CDR2 FQNEAQ (reference sequence). The CDR3 DNA is TGTGCCAGCAGCGTAGGGGACAGTCATGTCGAGCAGTACTTC. Amino acids: CASSVGDSHVEQYF.

The rearrangement uses TRBV7-2 and TRBJ2-1; 7 bases are a match to TRBD2. Germline V gives CDR1 SGHTA, CDR2 FQGNSA. The CDR3 loop spans 17 amino acids. With V trimmed by 5 bases and J by 0 bases, 10 bases remained unmatched. The CDR3 spells CASSPLGGGDSYNEQFF. The CDR3 DNA reads as TGTGCCAGCAGCCCACTGGGGGGAGGGGACTCCTACAATGAGCAGTTCTTC.

The V and J genes are TRBV2 and TRBJ1-6; the D gene is possibly TRBD1 (6 bases). The CDR3 sequence is 13 residues long. V lost 3 bases and J lost 10, with 10 bases in between. The germline V gene encodes CDR1 SNHLY and CDR2 FYNNEI. CDR3 sequence reads: CASSDRGGSPLHF. The CDR3 DNA is TGTGCCAGCAGTGACAGGGGTGGCTCACCCCTCCACTTT.

This clone was observed once. For the CDR3, the DNA is TGTGCCAGCAGCCAAGGGGGACAGGGTGGCTCCTACGAGCAGTACTTC. Its translation: CASSQGGQGGSYEQYF. This chain links TRBV4-2 with TRBJ2-7; 9 bases map to TRBD1. Per the germline V gene, CDR1 is LGHNA and CDR2 is YNFKEQ. The CDR3 extends over 16 amino acids. Trimming took 1 base from V and 0 from J; bases not matched to a gene: 4.

This clone is judged medium-sized. V usage is TRBV19 and J usage is TRBJ2-1, with 9 bases lining up with TRBD1. V shed 5 bases and J 4 bases; nucleotides not matched to a gene: 6. CDR3 length: 15 amino acids. Per germline, CDR1 LNHDA and CDR2 SQIVND (reference sequence). This chain's CDR3 is CASSDGTGRYNEQFF. Written as DNA, the CDR3 is TGTGCCAGTAGTGACGGGACAGGGAGATACAATGAGCAGTTCTTC.

The chain has TRBV6-1 and TRBJ2-3, with 11 bases that match TRBD2. The CDR3 spans 17 residues. CDR1 MNHNS and CDR2 SASEGT come from the germline V gene. The ends lost 3 bases at V and 2 bases at J; junction bases unmatched: 7. CDR3 coding DNA: TGTGCCAGCAGTGACCCATCGACTAGCGGGATCACAGATACGCAGTATTTT. Its protein is CASSDPSTSGITDTQYF.

The J gene is TRBJ2-1, the V gene TRBV11-2, with D possibly matching TRBD2 (7 bases). V was cut by 1 base and J by 6 bases, with 10 bases left in between. The CDR3 is 14 amino acids. Germline V lookup: CDR1 SGHAT, CDR2 FQNNGV. Here the CDR3 DNA reads TGTGCCAGCAGCTTAGTTAGGGGGGGCAATGAGCAGTTCTTC. Amino acid sequence: CASSLVRGGNEQFF.

This clone was found a few times. The genes are TRBV11-3 and TRBJ2-1; the match to TRBD2 covers 8 bases. This CDR3 contains 15 residues. Germline V gene data show CDR1 as SGHNT and CDR2 as YENEEA. J lost 4 bases, V lost 5 bases, and 7 bases had no gene match. CDR3 protein: CASSPERELYNEQFF. CDR3 DNA: TGTGCCAGCAGCCCGGAGCGGGAGCTATACAATGAGCAGTTCTTC. Variable domain in full (rest from reference TRBV11-3 and TRBJ2-1): EAGVVQSPRYKIIEKKQPVAFWCNPISGHNTLYWYLQNLGQGPELLIRYENEEAVDDSQLPKDRFSAERLKGVDSTLKIQPAELGDSAVYLCASSPERELYNEQFFGPGTRLTVL.

This clone showed up just a few times. V usage is TRBV2 and J usage is TRBJ2-4; TRBD2 matches at 8 bases. The CDR3 consists of 14 residues. The V gene end was trimmed by 2 bases and the J gene end by 7 bases; junction bases not matched to a gene: 4. The germline gives CDR1 SNHLY, CDR2 FYNNEI. The CDR3 region is CASSENTGGNIQYF. The CDR3 DNA sequence: TGTGCCAGCAGTGAAAATACGGGGGGGAACATTCAGTACTTC. Variable domain in full (rest from reference TRBV2 and TRBJ2-4): EPEVTQTPSHQVTQMGQEVILRCVPISNHLYFYWYRQILGQKVEFLVSFYNNEISEKSEIFDDQFSVERPDGSNFTLKIRSTKLEDSAMYFCASSENTGGNIQYFGAGTRLSVL.

This rearrangement joins TRBV30 to TRBJ1-2; 8 bases are a match to TRBD1. Germline-derived CDR1 and CDR2 are GTSNPN and SVGIG (reference sequence). With V trimmed by 5 bases and J by 7 bases, 9 bases remained unmatched. CDR3 length equals 13 residues. The CDR3 reads CAWAPGTGRGYTF. The CDR3, as DNA: TGTGCCTGGGCCCCGGGGACAGGCCGTGGCTACACCTTC.

The rearrangement uses TRBV7-6 and TRBJ1-3; 9 bases line up with TRBD1. V was clipped by 2 bases and J by 8 bases; unmatched bases: 7. Germline V gene sequence: CDR1 SGHVS, CDR2 FNYEAQ. This CDR3 is built from 15 residues. This chain's CDR3 is CASSLTGGRGDTIYF. The CDR3 DNA follows: TGTGCCAGCAGCTTAACAGGGGGCCGGGGGGACACCATATATTTT.

This clone was detected once. The genes are TRBV5-1 and TRBJ1-4; perhaps TRBD1 as D (5 bases). The CDR3 sequence is 18 residues long. Trimming cost V 7 bases and J 3 bases, with 25 bases left between them. Germline values: CDR1 SGHRS, CDR2 YFSETQ. The CDR3 nucleotides are TGCGCCAGCCGAATGGGGGGTGGCGATGTGAGGTCTAATGAAAAACTGTTTTTT. It specifies CASRMGGGDVRSNEKLFF.

V usage is TRBV4-1 and J usage is TRBJ1-2; D remains ambiguous. This CDR3 contains 13 residues. Germline loops: CDR1 MGHRA, CDR2 YSYEKL. V dropped 5 bases and J dropped 4 bases, with 11 bases sitting between them. In nucleotides, the CDR3 is TGCGCCAGCAGCGGCCTTCCCATCTATGGCTACACCTTC. Encoded protein: CASSGLPIYGYTF.

The chain couples TRBV19 to TRBJ2-1; D unresolved. V was cut by 2 bases and J by 4 bases, with 0 bases left in between. Germline CDR1 reads LNHDA; CDR2 reads SQIVND (reference sequence). The CDR3 contains 11 residues. The CDR3 spells CASSIYNEQFF. CDR3 in DNA: TGTGCCAGTAGTATATACAATGAGCAGTTCTTC.